This T cell receptor beta chain was sequenced during a study of blood T cell repertoires in COVID-19. Across the study: Samples taken during acute and convalescent COVID-19 were collected in the United States, Italy and Spain.

The count of this clone is one. Clones were read by immunoSEQ multiplex PCR, and TCRdb kept only the in-frame ones, dropping some. The sample consists of under 250,000 clones, about 83% of them appearing once. The sequence came from a woman in her thirties or forties with active or convalescent COVID-19. The sample comprised peripheral blood.

CDR3 amino acids: CASSLDYSYGYTF. The CDR3 DNA reads as TGTGCCAGCAGCTTGGACTATTCCTATGGCTACACCTTC. The chain is built from TRBV5-4 and TRBJ1-2; D unclear. V was pared by 0 bases and J by 4 bases, with 7 bases between. In germline, CDR1 is SGHNT, CDR2 YYREEE (reference sequence). The CDR3 runs 13 residues.